This T cell receptor (beta chain) was obtained from a study of T cells in localized non-small cell lung cancer. Looked up from germline, CDR1 is SGHTS and CDR2 is YDEGEE. V was trimmed by 4 bases and J by 0 bases, leaving 14 bases between them. The CDR3 sequence is 16 residues long. Sequenced by immunoSEQ multiplex PCR; TCRdb stores in-frame clones only, minus some. The sample shows around 23,000 clones, roughly 86% of them seen only once. Source: peripheral blood mononuclear cells, taken before any cancer treatment. The receptor was isolated from a male donor older than 55 with stage II lung adenocarcinoma. The rearrangement joins TRBV5-8 to TRBJ2-1, with TRBD1 as a possible D gene (5 bases). The CDR3 DNA follows: TGTGCCAGCAGCCCAAGGGGTAGTAGCTCCTACAATGAGCAGTTCTTC. This encodes CASSPRGSSSYNEQFF.